These 15 T cell receptor beta chains were sequenced from one sample in a study of OX40 agonist ivuxolimab in advanced cancers. The protocol was immunoSEQ multiplex PCR, while the TCRdb copy is restricted to in-frame clones and leaves out a portion. This table holds about 36,000 clones, roughly three quarters found once. The starting material was CD4+ or CD8+ T cells sorted from blood, obtained in a trial of the OX40 agonist ivuxolimab. Receptors originate from an adult with an advanced solid tumor such as melanoma, head and neck, liver or kidney cancer.

The count of this clone is one. V is TRBV6-5 and J is TRBJ2-3, with D unresolved. CDR1 and CDR2 (germline): MNHEY, SVGAGI. The germline V and J ends were trimmed by 6 bases and 1 base, with 11 bases remaining between them. The CDR3 covers 14 residues. This CDR3 is CASRDETGTDTQYF. DNA of the CDR3: TGTGCCAGCAGAGACGAAACCGGCACAGATACGCAGTATTTT.

The genes are TRBV6-5 and TRBJ2-1, with a weak D call TRBD2 (5 bases). Trimming removed 5 bases from V and 2 bases from J, with 13 bases in between. This CDR3 has 15 amino acids. Germline values: CDR1 MNHEY, CDR2 SVGAGI. The CDR3 DNA is TGTGCCAGCAGTGTGTCGCGGGCCACCTACAATGAGCAGTTCTTC. Translating gives CASSVSRATYNEQFF.

This chain uses TRBV9 with TRBJ1-4; D is uncertain. This CDR3 spans 16 amino acids. V shed 0 bases and J shed 7 bases, with 16 bases lying between them. Per the germline V gene, CDR1 is SGDLS and CDR2 is YYNGEE. The CDR3, as DNA: TGTGCCAGCAGCGTAGGGGTCTCCGGGGTCGGTGAAAAACTGTTTTTT. It yields the protein CASSVGVSGVGEKLFF.

This rearrangement joins TRBV27 to TRBJ1-1, with D tentatively TRBD1 (5 bases). Trimming shortened V by 5 bases and J by 6 bases, and 13 bases separated the two germline ends. This CDR3 contains 13 residues. In germline, CDR1 is MNHEY, CDR2 SMNVEV (reference sequence). CDR3 amino acids: CASSPRGAPEAFF. CDR3 in DNA: TGTGCCAGCAGTCCCAGAGGGGCGCCTGAAGCTTTCTTT.

This sequence joins TRBV6-6 and TRBJ2-4, with D perhaps matching TRBD1 (7 bases). V gave up 4 bases and J gave up 12 bases, with 10 bases separating them. The CDR3 runs to 11 residues. The germline V gene encodes CDR1 MNHNY and CDR2 SVGAGI (reference sequence). CDR3: CASSSGDSQYF. The CDR3 DNA reads TGTGCCAGCAGTTCGGGGGACAGTCAGTACTTC.

The CDR3 loop is CASSLDHYEQYF. Written as DNA, the CDR3 is TGTGCCAGCAGCTTGGACCACTACGAGCAGTACTTC. V gene TRBV5-4 combines with J gene TRBJ2-7, with no clear D. V lost 0 bases, J lost 3 bases, and 4 bases lay in between. Germline loops: CDR1 SGHNT, CDR2 YYREEE (reference sequence). CDR3 length: 12 amino acids.

The V call is TRBV27, the J call TRBJ2-3, with 7 bases aligning to TRBD1. V shed 5 bases, J shed 4 bases, and the junction held 6 bases outside the gene matches. The CDR3 extends over 14 amino acids. Germline CDR1 reads MNHEY; CDR2 reads SMNVEV (reference sequence). CDR3 protein: CASSPDRDPDTQYF. CDR3 sequence (DNA): TGTGCCAGCAGTCCAGACAGGGACCCAGATACGCAGTATTTT.

This clone is a singleton in its sample. Sequence at one end of the junction differs from germline and may be a read error. The chain employs TRBV7-7 and TRBJ2-3; 8 bases line up with TRBD2. This CDR3 is 16 amino acids long. Germline V CDR1 and CDR2: SSHAT, FNYEAQ (reference sequence). As DNA, the CDR3 is TGTGCTAGCAGCTTAAACCCGGGGGGGAAGTCAGATACGCAGTATTTT. Translating it yields CASSLNPGGKSDTQYF.

The chain carries TRBV14 and TRBJ2-3; the D is unclear. V lost 3 bases, J lost 5 bases, and 9 bases lay in between. This CDR3 comprises 13 residues. Germline CDR1 SGHDN, CDR2 FVKESK. Here the CDR3 reads CASSHLPRDTQYF. For the CDR3, the DNA is TGTGCCAGCAGCCACCTCCCGAGAGATACGCAGTATTTT.

The chain joins TRBV30 to TRBJ1-5; D call uncertain. V was trimmed by 0 bases and J by 4 bases, leaving 10 bases between them. This CDR3 has 14 residues. CDR1 is GTSNPN and CDR2 is SVGIG in the germline V gene (reference sequence). The CDR3 nucleotides read TGTGCCTGGAGTGTAGTGCTCTCTAATCAGCCCCAGCATTTT. Translating gives CAWSVVLSNQPQHF.

This clone was observed once. The chain carries TRBV27 and TRBJ2-7, with a weak D call TRBD1 (6 bases). The ends were cut back, 5 bases at V and 3 bases at J, with 14 bases in the middle. Germline assignment: CDR1 MNHEY and CDR2 SMNVEV (reference sequence). CDR3 length: 14 residues. CDR3 sequence (DNA): TGTGCCAGCAGTCCCAGACAGGATCGCTACGAGCAGTACTTC. Translating it yields CASSPRQDRYEQYF.

V gene TRBV11-2 combines with J gene TRBJ2-5, with 8 bases fitting TRBD2. Losses at the gene ends were 4 bases for V and 3 bases for J; bases not matched to a gene: 10. CDR1 is SGHAT, CDR2 FQNNGV, per germline. The CDR3 covers 16 residues. The CDR3 DNA follows: TGTGCCAGCAGCTGGGGTAGCGGGGTGTTGAAAGAGACCCAGTACTTC. Its protein is CASSWGSGVLKETQYF.

This clone was seen once. This chain links TRBV7-2 with TRBJ2-7; 9 nucleotides agree with TRBD1. J lost 7 bases, V lost 1 base, and 11 bases had no gene match. CDR1 and CDR2 from the germline V gene are SGHTA and FQGNSA. This CDR3 comprises 16 residues. DNA for the CDR3: TGTGCCAGCAGCTTAGGGTCTCGGACAGGGGCAGGGGAGCAGTACTTC. Amino acids: CASSLGSRTGAGEQYF.

In its sample, this clone was seen once. The chain has TRBV7-6 and TRBJ2-3, with D unresolved. Trimming removed 0 bases at V and 3 bases at J, with 13 bases between. From germline, CDR1 is SGHVS and CDR2 FNYEAQ. The CDR3 length is 16 residues. CDR3 nucleotides: TGTGCCAGCAGCTTAGCGCAGAGAAAGGGTACAGATACGCAGTATTTT. Translating it yields CASSLAQRKGTDTQYF.

The chain joins TRBV6-6 to TRBJ2-3; D is perhaps TRBD1 (6 bases). Per the germline V gene, CDR1 is MNHNY and CDR2 is SVGAGI (reference sequence). CDR3 length: 12 amino acids. V was shortened by 8 bases and J by 5 bases, with 11 bases between the two germline ends. This chain's CDR3 is CASSIGGDTQYF. CDR3 nucleotide sequence: TGTGCCAGCTCCATAGGGGGAGATACGCAGTATTTT.